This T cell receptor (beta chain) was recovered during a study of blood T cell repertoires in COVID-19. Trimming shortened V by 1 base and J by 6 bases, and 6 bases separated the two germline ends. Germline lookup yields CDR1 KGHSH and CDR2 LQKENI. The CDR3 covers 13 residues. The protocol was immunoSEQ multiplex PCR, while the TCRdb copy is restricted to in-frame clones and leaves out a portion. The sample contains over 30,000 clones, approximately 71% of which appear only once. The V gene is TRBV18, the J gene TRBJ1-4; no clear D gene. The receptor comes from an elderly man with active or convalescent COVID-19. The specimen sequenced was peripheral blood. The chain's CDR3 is CASSPLRDEKLFF. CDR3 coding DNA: TGTGCCAGCTCACCACTCCGTGATGAAAAACTGTTTTTT.